The 31 T cell receptor beta chains below were found in one sample sequenced in a study of blood T cells in healthy people across ages. The second PCR ran 7 to 11 cycles with a sample-barcoded 5' primer and J-beta primers. Each CDR3 protein gets one entry after TCRdb re-called the 5' RACE reads with MiXCR. The repertoire consists of more than 1.4 million distinct CDR3 sequences, with about 40% occurring once and the leading ten covering 7.9%. Sequencing input: blood. These TCRs come from a woman aged 18-29 years in good health.

This clonotype has just a few counts. This sequence joins TRBV10-3 and TRBJ1-2; tentative D call: TRBD1 (5 bases). CDR3 length: 13 amino acids. With 7 bases removed from V and 0 bases from J, the gap between germline ends came to 9 bases. CDR1 is ENHRY and CDR2 is SYGVKD in the germline V gene. CDR3 sequence: CAIMGPANYGYTF. The DNA of the CDR3 is TGTGCCATCATGGGGCCAGCTAACTATGGCTACACCTTC.

The chain is built from TRBV11-2 and TRBJ2-3; D gene uncertain. From germline, CDR1 is SGHAT and CDR2 FQNNGV. V gave up 4 bases and J gave up 2 bases, with 13 bases separating them. CDR3 length: 15 amino acids. The CDR3 coding sequence is TGTGCCAGCAGCTCTAAAGGCGTGTACACAGATACGCAGTATTTT. Translating it yields CASSSKGVYTDTQYF.

A note on this clonotype: A much more abundant neighbour one base away suggests this may be a read error. The chain is built from TRBV5-1 and TRBJ2-7; TRBD1 might be the D (5 bases). From germline, CDR1 is SGHRS and CDR2 YFSETQ. The CDR3 totals 14 residues. Here the CDR3 reads CASILTEGAYEQYF. As DNA, the CDR3 is TGCGCCAGCATCTTGACAGAAGGGGCCTACGAGCAGTACTTC.

The chain links TRBV27 to TRBJ1-5; perhaps TRBD1 as D (5 bases). Trimming shortened V by 3 bases and J by 11 bases, and 14 bases separated the two germline ends. CDR1 MNHEY and CDR2 SMNVEV come from the germline V gene (reference sequence). The CDR3 totals 13 residues. CDR3 DNA: TGTGCCAGCAGTTTCGTGGGGACGGGGGCCCAGCATTTT. It specifies CASSFVGTGAQHF.

The chain joins TRBV9 to TRBJ2-7, with 7 bases that match TRBD2. The junction had 9 bases not matched to a gene; V was cut back by 4 bases and J by 2 bases. Germline values: CDR1 SGDLS, CDR2 YYNGEE. The CDR3 consists of 15 residues. The CDR3 DNA sequence: TGTGCCAGCAGCCCAAGCGGGGCCCCCGCCTACGAGCAGTACTTC. Its protein product is CASSPSGAPAYEQYF.

The chain couples TRBV11-2 to TRBJ2-2; D is ambiguous. CDR1 and CDR2 (germline): SGHAT, FQNNGV. The V gene lost 8 bases and the J gene lost 8 bases, with 6 bases spanning the gap. This CDR3 contains 10 residues. The CDR3 DNA reads TGTGCCAGCTATGGAGGGGAGCTGTTTTTT. This sequence encodes CASYGGELFF.

This clonotype was recorded a few times. This rearrangement joins TRBV11-2 to TRBJ2-7; D call uncertain. The V and J ends lost 5 bases and 5 bases respectively, with 13 bases between them. The germline gives CDR1 SGHAT, CDR2 FQNNGV. The length of the CDR3 is 13 residues. The CDR3 sequence: CASSPVRSNEQYF. In nucleotides, the CDR3 is TGTGCCAGCAGCCCCGTGAGGTCTAACGAGCAGTACTTC.

This chain connects TRBV30 to TRBJ1-1; D gene uncertain. The CDR3 is 12 residues long. The V gene lost 6 bases and the J gene lost 5 bases, with 13 bases spanning the gap. The germline CDR1 and CDR2 sequences are GTSNPN and SVGIG (reference sequence). Written as DNA, the CDR3 is TGTGCCTGTGTATTCGGGGTTACTGAAGCTTTCTTT. Residues: CACVFGVTEAFF.

This clonotype appeared a few times. This rearrangement joins TRBV5-5 to TRBJ2-7; 7 bases fit TRBD2. V shed 2 bases and J 3 bases; nucleotides not matched to a gene: 5. CDR3 length: 14 amino acids. CDR1 and CDR2 from the germline V gene are SGHKS and YYEKEE (reference sequence). CDR3 sequence (DNA): TGTGCCAGCAGCTTTGCTAGCGGAGTCTACGAGCAGTACTTC. Amino acids: CASSFASGVYEQYF.

The chain carries TRBV12-3 or TRBV12-4 and TRBJ2-1, with D hard to call. Trimming took off 6 bases at V and 1 base at J, with 13 bases between the two ends. This CDR3 comprises 15 residues. In DNA form, the CDR3 reads TGTGCCAGCAGCCCCCATACAGTTTCCTACAATGAGCAGTTCTTC. Its translation: CASSPHTVSYNEQFF.

This clonotype was observed a handful of times. This chain uses TRBV6-2 or TRBV6-3 with TRBJ2-1; no clear D gene. This CDR3 is built from 15 residues. V was clipped by 4 bases and J by 0 bases, with 10 bases between them. Germline values: CDR1 MNHEY, CDR2 SVGEGT. The CDR3 here is CASSSSKSSYNEQFF. The CDR3 bases are TGTGCCAGCAGTTCGTCCAAAAGCTCCTACAATGAGCAGTTCTTC.

This clonotype was detected a few times. The chain uses TRBV3-1 and TRBJ2-7; D is ambiguous. V was clipped by 3 bases and J by 4 bases, with 7 bases between them. CDR3 length: 12 residues. Germline CDR1 LGHDT, CDR2 YNNKEL (reference sequence). The CDR3 nucleotides are TGTGCCAGCAGCCACCTGGCATACGAGCAGTACTTC. This codes for CASSHLAYEQYF.

This clonotype was recorded at least ten times. The CDR3 DNA reads as TGCAGTGCTAGAGACGGATCGACCACAGATACGCAGTATTTT. It is translated as CSARDGSTTDTQYF. J is TRBJ2-3 and V is TRBV20-1, with D uncertain. The CDR3 runs to 14 residues. Germline V gene data show CDR1 as DFQATT and CDR2 as SNEGSKA (reference sequence). V was cut by 0 bases and J by 2 bases, with 9 bases left in between.

This chain uses TRBV30 with TRBJ2-7, with a weak D call TRBD1 (6 bases). CDR1 is GTSNPN, CDR2 SVGIG, per germline (reference sequence). The germline V and J ends were trimmed by 2 bases and 3 bases, with 14 bases remaining between them. This CDR3 region has 14 residues. The CDR3 sequence is CAWSSTGGGYEQYF. In DNA form, the CDR3 reads TGTGCCTGGAGTTCTACTGGGGGCGGCTACGAGCAGTACTTC.

To note about this clonotype: A read error may be the cause here, since a much bigger clone is one base away. The chain links TRBV4-1 to TRBJ2-5; 7 bases fit TRBD2. Germline values: CDR1 MGHRA, CDR2 YSYEKL. V shed 7 bases and J 11 bases; nucleotides not matched to a gene: 19. This CDR3 is built from 15 residues. The CDR3 sequence is CASKGEASGYNEQYF. CDR3 sequence (DNA): TGCGCCAGCAAAGGAGAGGCTAGCGGTTACAATGAGCAGTACTTC.

For the CDR3, the DNA is TGCGCCAGCAGCCAAGAATCAGCGGGAGGATTTCTGGGAGAGACCCAGTTCTTC. Protein sequence: CASSQESAGGFLGETQFF. The V and J genes are TRBV4-1 and TRBJ2-1; 9 bases agree with TRBD2. J lost 13 bases, V lost 0 bases, and 19 bases had no gene match. Germline assignment: CDR1 MGHRA and CDR2 YSYEKL. The CDR3 is made up of 18 amino acids.

The gene calls are TRBV2 and TRBJ1-2; TRBD1 aligns across 7 bases. The CDR3 runs to 16 residues. The ends lost 5 bases at V and 5 bases at J; junction bases unmatched: 14. Germline CDR1 SNHLY, CDR2 FYNNEI. The CDR3 region has the DNA TGTGCCAGCAGTCTGGGGGGGGACAGCCAAGGGTATGGCTACACCTTC. This sequence encodes CASSLGGDSQGYGYTF.

A note on this clonotype: One end of the junction is discordant with germline, which a read error may explain. This chain links TRBV5-1 with TRBJ2-5, with 7 bases lining up with TRBD1. The CDR3 contains 13 residues. Germline CDR1 and CDR2: SGHRS and YFSETQ. DNA for the CDR3: TGCGCCCGCAGCCCAAACAGGGGTGAGACCCAGTACTTC. It yields the protein CARSPNRGETQYF.

The chain couples TRBV24-1 to TRBJ2-6; D unclear. The germline V and J ends were trimmed by 5 bases and 1 base, with 14 bases remaining between them. The germline gives CDR1 KGHDR, CDR2 SFDVKD. There are 17 residues in the CDR3. The CDR3: CATSGQLVESGANVLTF. CDR3 coding DNA: TGTGCCACCAGTGGCCAACTCGTAGAGTCTGGGGCCAACGTCCTGACTTTC.

This clonotype has only one observation. CDR3 amino acids: CSAMRAGSGPETQYF. CDR3 sequence (DNA): TGCAGTGCAATGAGAGCCGGGAGTGGGCCGGAGACCCAGTACTTC. This chain joins TRBV20-1 and TRBJ2-5, with a possible D match to TRBD2 (6 bases). The CDR3 consists of 15 residues. Germline-derived CDR1 and CDR2 are DFQATT and SNEGSKA (reference sequence). Between the trimmed V and J ends, which lost 6 bases and 5 bases, there was a span of 22 bases.

V gene TRBV5-1 combines with J gene TRBJ2-1, with 7 bases aligning to TRBD2. V was clipped by 3 bases and J by 9 bases; unmatched bases: 6. Germline V gives CDR1 SGHRS, CDR2 YFSETQ. The CDR3 runs 13 residues. The CDR3 is CASSWGPGGEQFF. The CDR3 DNA reads TGCGCCAGCAGCTGGGGCCCGGGGGGTGAGCAGTTCTTC.

Only a few counts were recorded for this clonotype. The chain carries TRBV11-2 and TRBJ2-3; TRBD2 aligns across 13 bases. The CDR3 loop spans 17 amino acids. The germline V gene encodes CDR1 SGHAT and CDR2 FQNNGV. With V trimmed by 5 bases and J by 2 bases, 7 bases remained unmatched. The CDR3 DNA sequence: TGTGCCAGCAGCCCCAGACTAGCGGGGGGCATCACAGATACGCAGTATTTT. Translation gives CASSPRLAGGITDTQYF.

This clonotype was counted at least ten times. The V and J genes are TRBV2 and TRBJ2-7; no definite D call. Germline loops: CDR1 SNHLY, CDR2 FYNNEI. The V end lost 4 bases, the J end lost 4 bases, and 5 bases lay between the germline ends. The CDR3 loop spans 11 amino acids. CDR3 residues: CASSGWYEQYF. The CDR3 DNA reads TGTGCCAGCAGTGGTTGGTACGAGCAGTACTTC.

Comments on this clonotype: Being one base from a much bigger clone, this may be a read error. This sequence joins TRBV6-1 and TRBJ2-7; 8 nucleotides agree with TRBD1. This CDR3 is built from 13 residues. Germline V lookup: CDR1 MNHNS, CDR2 SASEGT. J was trimmed by 3 bases and V by 7 bases; bases with no gene match: 5. The CDR3 is CASTFGTGYEQYF. As DNA, the CDR3 is TGTGCCAGCACCTTCGGGACAGGCTACGAGCAGTACTTC.

Points on this clonotype: A single base separates this from a much larger clone, so it may be a read error. V usage is TRBV5-5 and J usage is TRBJ2-7; D is undetermined. The V gene's germline CDR1 is SGHKS and CDR2 YYEKEE (reference sequence). The CDR3 is 13 residues long. V gave up 3 bases and J gave up 1 base, with 8 bases separating them. CDR3 residues: CASSWQLSYEQYF. CDR3 coding DNA: TGTGCCAGCAGCTGGCAGCTATCCTACGAGCAGTACTTC.

CDR3 sequence reads: CASSQSPDYGYTF. The CDR3 DNA follows: TGTGCCAGCAGCCAATCCCCGGACTATGGCTACACCTTC. This chain links TRBV3-1 with TRBJ1-2, with D hard to call. The CDR3 spans 13 residues. The germline V gene has CDR1 LGHDT and CDR2 YNNKEL (reference sequence). V gave up 2 bases and J gave up 3 bases, with 7 bases separating them.

This clonotype was counted many times. The gene calls are TRBV5-5 and TRBJ1-1; the D is unclear. The length of the CDR3 is 14 residues. Germline values: CDR1 SGHKS, CDR2 YYEKEE (reference sequence). Trimming took off 2 bases at V and 1 base at J, with 9 bases between the two ends. The CDR3 protein is CASSFLVGNTEAFF. Written as DNA, the CDR3 is TGTGCCAGCAGCTTCTTAGTGGGGAACACTGAAGCTTTCTTT.

J is TRBJ2-3 and V is TRBV6-2 or TRBV6-3; D is unresolved. The CDR3 runs 17 residues. Germline CDR1 is MNHEY and CDR2 is SVGEGT. The V end lost 2 bases, the J end lost 2 bases, and 17 bases lay between the germline ends. This CDR3 reads CASSYPDLSTFTDTQYF. The CDR3 DNA is TGTGCCAGCAGTTACCCCGATTTGAGCACCTTCACAGATACGCAGTATTTT.

The table lists this clonotype with a few counts. V usage is TRBV7-2 and J usage is TRBJ2-3; the D is unclear. CDR3 size: 12 residues. Germline V gene data show CDR1 as SGHTA and CDR2 as FQGNSA. V lost 7 bases and J 2 bases, leaving 7 bases between the germline ends. CDR3 region: CASTEVTDTQYF. CDR3 nucleotides: TGTGCCAGCACCGAAGTCACAGATACGCAGTATTTT.

This clonotype was observed a few times. This chain connects TRBV10-3 to TRBJ1-2; TRBD1 might be the D (6 bases). This CDR3 is 14 amino acids long. Germline lookup yields CDR1 ENHRY and CDR2 SYGVKD. Trimming stripped 0 bases from V and 8 bases from J, with 13 bases between. The CDR3, as DNA: TGTGCCATCAGTGAGTCGCAGGGGACGGAAGGCTACACCTTC. This translates into CAISESQGTEGYTF.

This clonotype was seen many times. The chain uses TRBV7-2 and TRBJ1-2, with 10 bases fitting TRBD1. The germline V gene has CDR1 SGHTA and CDR2 FQGNSA. The CDR3 runs 14 residues. V lost 5 bases, J lost 4 bases, and 4 bases stayed unmatched. DNA of the CDR3: TGTGCCAGCAGCCCGGACAGGGGGGGCTATGGCTACACCTTC. Its protein is CASSPDRGGYGYTF.